This T cell receptor beta chain is drawn from a study of T cells after yellow fever vaccination. There are a few counts of this clonotype. Its antigen is as yet unknown. Overall study results and limits: Reappearance after the booster was seen for most primary-vaccination clones, at about 95% CD4 and around 90% CD8. Relatively few clonotypes were ones that appeared in both CD4 and CD8 compartments. Although the secondary response was weaker, it peaked faster, at day 5 versus 15.

V was clipped by 4 bases and J by 5 bases, with 15 bases between them. The V gene's germline CDR1 is SGHKS and CDR2 YYEKEE (reference sequence). There are 14 residues in the CDR3. UMIs and a universal primer site were added when TCR cDNA was made by 5'RACE template switching. TCRdb fed the 5' RACE reads into MiXCR, producing one record per CDR3 protein. The data show around 350,000 distinct CDR3 sequences, with roughly 6.2% seen just once and about 15% held by the top ten. Sequences were derived from PBMCs, sampled 5 days after the yellow fever booster vaccination. This TCR was recovered from a man aged 25 to 40 who received the YFV17D yellow fever vaccine. V usage is TRBV5-5 and J usage is TRBJ2-5; D is possibly TRBD1 (5 bases). CDR3 region: CASSLWGIGETQYF. The CDR3 nucleotides read TGTGCCAGCAGCCTCTGGGGCATCGGGGAGACCCAGTACTTC.